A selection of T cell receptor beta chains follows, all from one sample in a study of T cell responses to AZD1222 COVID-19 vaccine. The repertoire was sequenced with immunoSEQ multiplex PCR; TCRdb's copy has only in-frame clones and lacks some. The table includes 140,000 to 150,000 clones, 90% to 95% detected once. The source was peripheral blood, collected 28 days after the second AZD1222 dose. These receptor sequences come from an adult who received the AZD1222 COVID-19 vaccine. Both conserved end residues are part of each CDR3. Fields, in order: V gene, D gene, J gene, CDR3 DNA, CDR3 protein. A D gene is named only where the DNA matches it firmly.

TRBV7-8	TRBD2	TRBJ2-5	TGTGCCAGCAGCTTCCCGGACGACAGGGGACTAGCGGGGGGGCGCGGGGAGACCCAGTACTTC	CASSFPDDRGLAGGRGETQYF
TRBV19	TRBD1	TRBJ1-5	TGTGCCAGTAGTCTCGACAGGGGGAGCAATCAGCCCCAGCATTTT	CASSLDRGSNQPQHF
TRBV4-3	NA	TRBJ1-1	TGCGCCAGCAGCCGAACTCTTCCAACGCTACGGGCCCCGAACACTGAAGCTTTCTTT	CASSRTLPTLRAPNTEAFF
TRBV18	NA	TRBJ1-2	TGTGCCAGCTCACCTCTAACAGAAATTAACTATGGCTACACCTTC	CASSPLTEINYGYTF
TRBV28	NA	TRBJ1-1	TGTGCCAGCAGTCTGAGGGGGGCCTTGAACACTGAAGCTTTCTTT	CASSLRGALNTEAFF
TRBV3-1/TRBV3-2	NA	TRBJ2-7	TGTGCCAGCAGCCAAGATCGGAGGGGGCTTCCCCCCTACGAGCAGTACTTC	CASSQDRRGLPPYEQYF
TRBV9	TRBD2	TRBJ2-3	TGTGCCAGCAGCCCTATCAGCGGGAGCTCGGTAGATACGCAGTATTTT	CASSPISGSSVDTQYF
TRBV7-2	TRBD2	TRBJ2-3	TGTGCCAGCAGCTCCGGAGGGGCGGGGGGAGATACGCAGTATTTT	CASSSGGAGGDTQYF
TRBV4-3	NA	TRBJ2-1	TGCGCCAGCAGCCAACTCCTTGGGGGTAATGAGCAGTTCTTC	CASSQLLGGNEQFF
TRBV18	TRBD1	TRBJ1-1	TGTGCCAGCTCACACACGGGACAGGGGAGTTCTGAAGCTTTCTTT	CASSHTGQGSSEAFF
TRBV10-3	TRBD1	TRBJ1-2	TGTGCCATCAGTGAGGGCATGACGACAGGGACCTATGGCTACACCTTC	CAISEGMTTGTYGYTF
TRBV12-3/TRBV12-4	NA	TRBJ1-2	TGTGCCAGCAGCCTGGACAGATTCTATGGCTACACCTTC	CASSLDRFYGYTF
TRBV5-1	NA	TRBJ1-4	TGCGCCAGCAGCGCCCAGGGGAGGGAAAAACTGTTTTTT	CASSAQGREKLFF
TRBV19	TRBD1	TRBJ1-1	TGTGCCAGTAGTCCCGGGACAGGGACTGAAGCTTTCTTT	CASSPGTGTEAFF
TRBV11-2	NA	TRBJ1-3	TGTGCCAGCAGCGCCGGGACGGTCGGAGGGACCATATATTTT	CASSAGTVGGTIYF
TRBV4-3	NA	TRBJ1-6	TGCGCCAGCAGCGGGGAGGTGGGTTCACCCCTCCACTTT	CASSGEVGSPLHF